These 5 T cell receptor beta chains came from one sample sequenced in a study of blood T cell repertoires in COVID-19. Clones were read by immunoSEQ multiplex PCR, and TCRdb kept only the in-frame ones, dropping some. The sample records about 260,000 clones, approximately 90% being singletons. The specimen was peripheral blood. The receptors derive from a woman aged 45-65 years who had recovered from COVID-19.

The chain couples TRBV5-4 to TRBJ2-2, with TRBD2 identical over 14 bases. J was trimmed by 2 bases and V by 2 bases; bases with no gene match: 5. The CDR3 is made up of 18 amino acids. CDR1 SGHNT and CDR2 YYREEE come from the germline V gene (reference sequence). The CDR3 sequence is CASSLPGLAGGNTGELFF. For the CDR3, the DNA is TGTGCCAGCAGCTTACCCGGACTAGCGGGGGGCAACACCGGGGAGCTGTTTTTT.

The chain couples TRBV7-3 to TRBJ1-4; D not resolved. Trimming took off 0 bases at V and 0 bases at J, with 5 bases between the two ends. The V gene's germline CDR1 is SGHTA and CDR2 FQGTGA. The CDR3 runs 15 residues. The CDR3 DNA sequence: TGTGCCAGCAGCTTAACGAGTTCAACTAATGAAAAACTGTTTTTT. It translates to CASSLTSSTNEKLFF.

The chain recombines TRBV28 with TRBJ1-1, with D perhaps TRBD1 (5 bases). The V end lost 10 bases, the J end lost 4 bases, and 19 bases lay between the germline ends. CDR1 is MDHEN, CDR2 SYDVKM, per germline. This CDR3 comprises 14 residues. Written as DNA, the CDR3 is TGTGCCACCACGCGCTCAGGGCTGGGCACTGAAGCTTTCTTT. This gives the protein CATTRSGLGTEAFF.

This clone was counted a single time. The V and J genes are TRBV10-3 and TRBJ1-6, with 9 bases matching TRBD1. J was trimmed by 10 bases and V by 7 bases; bases with no gene match: 5. Germline CDR1 and CDR2: ENHRY and SYGVKD. The CDR3 spans 13 residues. The CDR3 DNA reads as TGTGCCATCACTAGGACAGGGGACTCACCCCTCCACTTT. It specifies CAITRTGDSPLHF.

The J gene is TRBJ1-1, the V gene TRBV5-1; weak D call: TRBD1 (5 bases). The CDR3 spans 16 residues. V lost 1 base and J lost 1, with 14 bases in between. Germline V gene lookup returns CDR1 SGHRS and CDR2 YFSETQ. The CDR3 here is CASSLSVTVGNTEAFF. CDR3 coding DNA: TGCGCCAGCAGCTTGTCTGTGACAGTCGGGAACACTGAAGCTTTCTTT.